These 2 T cell receptor beta chains came from one sample sequenced in a study of identical twins. TCRdb redid the calling of the 5' RACE reads with MiXCR, one entry per CDR3 protein. The sample shows roughly 260,000 distinct CDR3 sequences, about 7.5% of them seen only once. These data also formed part of another study, on yellow fever vaccine responses in identical twins.

Sequencing input: CD8+ T cells sorted from blood. The source is a woman younger than 35 in good health.

This clonotype has at least ten counts. The chain is built from TRBV21-1 and TRBJ1-5. TRBV21-1 is a known pseudogene. The CDR3 contains 12 residues. CDR3 DNA: TGTGCCAGCAGTTCCCCGTCGTGGCCCCAGCATTTT. This gives the protein CASSSPSWPQHF.

The CDR3 sequence is CASRRAMMGGGTEAFF. Written as DNA, the CDR3 is TGTGCCAGCAGACGGGCTATGATGGGCGGGGGCACTGAAGCTTTCTTT. The chain carries TRBV7-2 and TRBJ1-1; D might be TRBD1 (5 bases). Germline V gene data show CDR1 as SGHTA and CDR2 as FQGNSA. Deletions cut 6 bases from V and 4 bases from J, with 21 bases between. The length of the CDR3 is 16 residues.